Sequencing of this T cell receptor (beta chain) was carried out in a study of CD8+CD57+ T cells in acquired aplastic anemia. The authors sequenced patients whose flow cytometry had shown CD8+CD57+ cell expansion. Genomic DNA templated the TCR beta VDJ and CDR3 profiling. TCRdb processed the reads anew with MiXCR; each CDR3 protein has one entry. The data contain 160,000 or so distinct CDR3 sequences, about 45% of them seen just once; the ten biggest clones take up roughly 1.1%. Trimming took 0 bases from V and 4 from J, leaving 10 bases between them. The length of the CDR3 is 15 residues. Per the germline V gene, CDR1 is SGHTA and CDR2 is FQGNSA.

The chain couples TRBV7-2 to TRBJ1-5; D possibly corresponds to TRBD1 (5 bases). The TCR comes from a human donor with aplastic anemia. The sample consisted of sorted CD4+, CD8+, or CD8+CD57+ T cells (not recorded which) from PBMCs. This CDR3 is CASSLAFGGNQPQHF. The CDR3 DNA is TGTGCCAGCAGCTTAGCTTTCGGGGGAAATCAGCCCCAGCATTTT. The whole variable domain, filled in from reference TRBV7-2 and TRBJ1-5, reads GAGVSQSPSNKVTEKGKDVELRCDPISGHTALYWYRQSLGQGLEFLIYFQGNSAPDKSGLPSDRFSAERTGGSVSTLTIQRTQQEDSAVYLCASSLAFGGNQPQHFGDGTRLSIL.